The source of this T cell receptor (beta chain) is a study of long-term antiretroviral therapy in people with HIV. Study findings and constraints: It was observed that HIV repertoires exhibited narrower CDR3 length ranges than controls.

The CDR3 contains 14 residues. Trimming took off 3 bases at V and 4 bases at J, with 10 bases between the two ends. The germline CDR1 and CDR2 sequences are SSHAT and FNYEAQ (reference sequence). With survey level as its setting, the immunoSEQ assay was v3.0. The protocol was immunoSEQ multiplex PCR, while the TCRdb copy is restricted to in-frame clones and leaves out a portion. The table lists 20,000 to 25,000 clones, around 76% of them singletons. As to this clone: Its target is not known.

The TCR sequence derives from a woman in her forties with HIV. Sequenced material: unsorted PBMCs, taken 0.5 years after starting antiretroviral therapy. The J gene is TRBJ2-4, the V gene TRBV7-7, with a possible D match to TRBD2 (7 bases). The CDR3, as DNA: TGTGCCAGCAGCTTGGGGGGGACAAAAAACATTCAGTACTTC. The encoded protein is CASSLGGTKNIQYF. Full variable domain (missing parts from reference TRBV7-7 and TRBJ2-4): GAGVSQSPRYKVTKRGQDVTLRCDPISSHATLYWYQQALGQGPEFLTYFNYEAQPDKSGLPSDRFSAERPEGSISTLTIQRTEQRDSAMYRCASSLGGTKNIQYFGAGTRLSVL.